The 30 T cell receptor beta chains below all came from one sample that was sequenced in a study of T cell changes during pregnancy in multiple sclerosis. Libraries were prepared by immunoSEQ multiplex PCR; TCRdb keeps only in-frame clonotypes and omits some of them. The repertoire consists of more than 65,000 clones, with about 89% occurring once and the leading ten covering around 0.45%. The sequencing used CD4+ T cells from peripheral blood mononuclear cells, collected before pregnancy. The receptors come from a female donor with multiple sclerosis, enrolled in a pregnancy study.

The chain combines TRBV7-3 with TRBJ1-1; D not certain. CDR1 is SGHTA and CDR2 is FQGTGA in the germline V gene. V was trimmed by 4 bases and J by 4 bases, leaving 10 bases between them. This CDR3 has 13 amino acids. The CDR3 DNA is TGTGCCAGCAGCTCGCAGTCGTCCACTGAAGCTTTCTTT. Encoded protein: CASSSQSSTEAFF.

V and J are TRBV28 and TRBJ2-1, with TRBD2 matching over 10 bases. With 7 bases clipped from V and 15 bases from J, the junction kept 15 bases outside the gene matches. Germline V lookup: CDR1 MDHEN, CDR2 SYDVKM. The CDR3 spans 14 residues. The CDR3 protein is CASTPASGSSHRFF. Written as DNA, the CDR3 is TGTGCCAGCACCCCGGCTAGCGGGAGTTCACATAGGTTCTTC. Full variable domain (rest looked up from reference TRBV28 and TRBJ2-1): DVKVTQSSRYLVKRTGEKVFLECVQDMDHENMFWYRQDPGLGLRLIYFSYDVKMKEKGDIPEGYSVSREKKERFSLILESASTNQTSMYLCASTPASGSSHRFFGPGTRLTVL.

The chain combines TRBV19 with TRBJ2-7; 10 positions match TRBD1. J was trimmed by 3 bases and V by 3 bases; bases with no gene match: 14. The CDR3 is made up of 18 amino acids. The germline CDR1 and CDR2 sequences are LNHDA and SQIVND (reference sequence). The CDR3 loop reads CASSMSLGGGQGIYEQYF. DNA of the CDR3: TGTGCCAGTAGTATGTCTCTAGGCGGGGGACAGGGGATCTACGAGCAGTACTTC.

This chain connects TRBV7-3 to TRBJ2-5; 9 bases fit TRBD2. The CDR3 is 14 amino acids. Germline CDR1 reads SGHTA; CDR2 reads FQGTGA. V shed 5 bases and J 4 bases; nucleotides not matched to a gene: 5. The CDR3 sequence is CASSPEAGGETQYF. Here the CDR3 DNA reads TGTGCCAGCAGCCCTGAAGCGGGAGGAGAGACCCAGTACTTC.

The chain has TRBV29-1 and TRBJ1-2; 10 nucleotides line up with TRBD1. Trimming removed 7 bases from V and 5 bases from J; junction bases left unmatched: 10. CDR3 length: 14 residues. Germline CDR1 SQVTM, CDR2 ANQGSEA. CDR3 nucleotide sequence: TGCAGCGCCCAAGACAGGGGGCGAGGATATGGCTACACCTTC. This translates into CSAQDRGRGYGYTF.

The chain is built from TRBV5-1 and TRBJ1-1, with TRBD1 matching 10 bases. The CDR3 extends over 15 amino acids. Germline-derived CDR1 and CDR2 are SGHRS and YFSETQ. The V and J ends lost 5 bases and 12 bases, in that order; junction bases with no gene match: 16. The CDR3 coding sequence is TGCGCCAGCAGGTCCGACAGGGGGCGAATTTCTACTACTTTCTTT. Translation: CASRSDRGRISTTFF.

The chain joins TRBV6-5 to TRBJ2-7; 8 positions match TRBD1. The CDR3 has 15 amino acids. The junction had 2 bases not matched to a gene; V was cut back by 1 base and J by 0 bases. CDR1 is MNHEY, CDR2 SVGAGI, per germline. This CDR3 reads CASSYYRGFSYEQYF. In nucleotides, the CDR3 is TGTGCCAGCAGTTACTACAGGGGGTTCTCCTACGAGCAGTACTTC.

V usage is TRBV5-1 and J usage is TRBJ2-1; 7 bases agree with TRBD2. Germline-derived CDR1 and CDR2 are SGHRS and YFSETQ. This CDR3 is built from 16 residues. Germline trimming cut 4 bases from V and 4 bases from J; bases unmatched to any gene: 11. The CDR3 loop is CASSKRDPISYNEQFF. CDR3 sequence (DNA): TGCGCCAGCAGCAAGCGGGATCCCATTTCATACAATGAGCAGTTCTTC.

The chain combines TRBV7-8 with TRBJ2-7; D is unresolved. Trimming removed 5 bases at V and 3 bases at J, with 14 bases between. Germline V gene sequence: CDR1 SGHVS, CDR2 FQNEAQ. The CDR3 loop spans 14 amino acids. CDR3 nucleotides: TGTGCCAGCAGCCTTCCTCAGAGACTCTACGAGCAGTACTTC. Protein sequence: CASSLPQRLYEQYF.

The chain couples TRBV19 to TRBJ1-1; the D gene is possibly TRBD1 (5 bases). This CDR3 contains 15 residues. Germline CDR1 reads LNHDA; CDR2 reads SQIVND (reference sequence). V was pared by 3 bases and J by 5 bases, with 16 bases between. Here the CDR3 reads CASSIGGGARTEAFF. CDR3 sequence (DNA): TGTGCCAGTAGTATTGGGGGAGGGGCGCGGACTGAAGCTTTCTTT.

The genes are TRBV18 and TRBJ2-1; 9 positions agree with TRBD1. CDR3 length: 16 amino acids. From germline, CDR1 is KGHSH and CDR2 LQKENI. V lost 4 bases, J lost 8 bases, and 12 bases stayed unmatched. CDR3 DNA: TGTGCCAGCTCACTCTTACCGGGACAGGGATGGGATGAGCAGTTCTTC. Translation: CASSLLPGQGWDEQFF.

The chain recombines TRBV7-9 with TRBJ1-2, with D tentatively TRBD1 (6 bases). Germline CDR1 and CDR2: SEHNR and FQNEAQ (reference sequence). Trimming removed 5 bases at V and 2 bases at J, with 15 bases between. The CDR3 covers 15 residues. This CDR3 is CASSLQGVGNYGYTF. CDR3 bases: TGTGCCAGCAGCCTACAGGGTGTGGGGAACTATGGCTACACCTTC.

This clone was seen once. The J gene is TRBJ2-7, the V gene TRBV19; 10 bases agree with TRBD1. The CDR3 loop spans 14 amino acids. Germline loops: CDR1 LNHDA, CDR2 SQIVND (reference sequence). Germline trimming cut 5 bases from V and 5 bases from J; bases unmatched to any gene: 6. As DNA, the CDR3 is TGTGCCAGTAGTCTCGGGACAGGGGTCCACGAGCAGTACTTC. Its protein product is CASSLGTGVHEQYF. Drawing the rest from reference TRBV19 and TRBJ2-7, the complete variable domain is DGGITQSPKYLFRKEGQNVTLSCEQNLNHDAMYWYRQDPGQGLRLIYYSQIVNDFQKGDIAEGYSVSREKKESFPLTVTSAQKNPTAFYLCASSLGTGVHEQYFGPGTRLTVT.

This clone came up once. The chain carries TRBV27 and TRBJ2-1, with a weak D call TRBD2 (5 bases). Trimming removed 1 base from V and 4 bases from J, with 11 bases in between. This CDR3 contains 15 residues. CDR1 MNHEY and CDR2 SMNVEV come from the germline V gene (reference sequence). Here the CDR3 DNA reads TGTGCCAGCAGTTTATTAGCGTCTACTTACAATGAGCAGTTCTTC. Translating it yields CASSLLASTYNEQFF.

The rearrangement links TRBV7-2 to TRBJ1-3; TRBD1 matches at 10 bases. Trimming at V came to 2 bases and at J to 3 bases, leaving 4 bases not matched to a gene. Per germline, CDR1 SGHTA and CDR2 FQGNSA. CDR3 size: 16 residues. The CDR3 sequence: CASSLRGTGDGNTIYF. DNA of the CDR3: TGTGCCAGCAGCTTAAGGGGGACAGGGGATGGAAACACCATATATTTT. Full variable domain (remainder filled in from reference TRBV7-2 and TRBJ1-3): GAGVSQSPSNKVTEKGKDVELRCDPISGHTALYWYRQSLGQGLEFLIYFQGNSAPDKSGLPSDRFSAERTGGSVSTLTIQRTQQEDSAVYLCASSLRGTGDGNTIYFGEGSWLTVV.

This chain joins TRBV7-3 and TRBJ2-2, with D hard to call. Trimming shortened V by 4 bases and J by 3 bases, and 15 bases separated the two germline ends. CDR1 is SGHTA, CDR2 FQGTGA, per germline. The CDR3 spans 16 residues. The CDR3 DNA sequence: TGTGCCAGCAGCTGGGCCGCCGGTTTCGACACCGGGGAGCTGTTTTTT. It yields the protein CASSWAAGFDTGELFF.

CDR3 loop: CASSLLAGTYNEQFF. In nucleotides, the CDR3 is TGTGCCAGCAGCCTATTAGCGGGCACCTACAATGAGCAGTTCTTC. This sequence joins TRBV11-3 and TRBJ2-1, with 7 nucleotides matching TRBD2. V lost 5 bases and J lost 2; bases outside the gene matches: 6. The germline gives CDR1 SGHNT, CDR2 YENEEA. CDR3 size: 15 residues.

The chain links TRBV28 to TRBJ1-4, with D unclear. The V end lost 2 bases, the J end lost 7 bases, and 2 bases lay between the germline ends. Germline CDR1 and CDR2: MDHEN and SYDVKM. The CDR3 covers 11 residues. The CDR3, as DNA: TGTGCCAGCAGTTTACTTGAAAAACTGTTTTTT. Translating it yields CASSLLEKLFF.

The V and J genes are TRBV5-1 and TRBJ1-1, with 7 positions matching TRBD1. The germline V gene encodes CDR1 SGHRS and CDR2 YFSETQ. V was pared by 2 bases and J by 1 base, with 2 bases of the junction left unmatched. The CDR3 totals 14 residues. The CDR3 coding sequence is TGCGCCAGCAGCTTTCGACAGGGGAACACTGAAGCTTTCTTT. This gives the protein CASSFRQGNTEAFF.

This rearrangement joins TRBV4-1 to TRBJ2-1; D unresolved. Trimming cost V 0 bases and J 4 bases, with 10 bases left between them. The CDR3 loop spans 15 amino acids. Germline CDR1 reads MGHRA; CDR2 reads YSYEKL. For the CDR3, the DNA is TGCGCCAGCAGCCAAGATAGTAATTTTTACAATGAGCAGTTCTTC. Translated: CASSQDSNFYNEQFF.

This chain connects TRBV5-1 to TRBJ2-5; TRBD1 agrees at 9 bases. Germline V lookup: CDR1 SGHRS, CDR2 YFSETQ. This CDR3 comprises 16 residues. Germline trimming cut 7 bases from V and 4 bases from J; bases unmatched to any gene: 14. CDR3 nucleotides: TGCGCCAGCGCCCGGGTAGGACAGGGGTATGGAGAGACCCAGTACTTC. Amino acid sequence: CASARVGQGYGETQYF.

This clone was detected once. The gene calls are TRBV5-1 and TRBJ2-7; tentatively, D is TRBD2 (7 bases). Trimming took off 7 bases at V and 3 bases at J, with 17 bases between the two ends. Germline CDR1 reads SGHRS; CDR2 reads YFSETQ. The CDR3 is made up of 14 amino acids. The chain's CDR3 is CASCRGGAIYEQYF. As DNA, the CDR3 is TGCGCCAGCTGCCGTGGGGGGGCAATCTACGAGCAGTACTTC.

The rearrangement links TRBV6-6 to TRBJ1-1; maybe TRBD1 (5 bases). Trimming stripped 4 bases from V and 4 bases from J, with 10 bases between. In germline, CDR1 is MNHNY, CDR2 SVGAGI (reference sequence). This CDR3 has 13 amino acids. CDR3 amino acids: CASSSPGGTEAFF. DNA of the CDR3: TGTGCCAGCAGTTCGCCGGGGGGCACTGAAGCTTTCTTT.

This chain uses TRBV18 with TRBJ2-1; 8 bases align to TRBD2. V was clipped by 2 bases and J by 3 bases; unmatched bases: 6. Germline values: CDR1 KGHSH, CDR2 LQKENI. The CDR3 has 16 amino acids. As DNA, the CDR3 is TGTGCCAGCTCACCAAAATTAGCGGGGAACTACAATGAGCAGTTCTTC. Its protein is CASSPKLAGNYNEQFF.

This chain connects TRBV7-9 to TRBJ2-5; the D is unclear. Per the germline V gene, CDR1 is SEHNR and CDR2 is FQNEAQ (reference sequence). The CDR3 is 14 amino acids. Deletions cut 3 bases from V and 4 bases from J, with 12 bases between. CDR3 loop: CASSLNAGRETQYF. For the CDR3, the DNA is TGTGCCAGCAGCTTGAATGCAGGTAGAGAGACCCAGTACTTC.

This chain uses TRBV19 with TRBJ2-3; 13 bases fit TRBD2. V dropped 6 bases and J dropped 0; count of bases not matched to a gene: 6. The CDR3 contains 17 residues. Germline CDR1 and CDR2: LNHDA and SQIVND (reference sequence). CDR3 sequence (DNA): TGTGCCAGTAGCTTACTAGCGGGGGGGACTAGCACAGATACGCAGTATTTT. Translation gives CASSLLAGGTSTDTQYF. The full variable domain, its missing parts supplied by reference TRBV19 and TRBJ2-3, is DGGITQSPKYLFRKEGQNVTLSCEQNLNHDAMYWYRQDPGQGLRLIYYSQIVNDFQKGDIAEGYSVSREKKESFPLTVTSAQKNPTAFYLCASSLLAGGTSTDTQYFGPGTRLTVL.

The CDR3, as DNA: TGTGCCAGCCGGGACTACAACACAGATACGCAGTATTTT. Translated: CASRDYNTDTQYF. The V call is TRBV7-6, the J call TRBJ2-3; 7 bases fit TRBD2. The CDR3 extends over 13 amino acids. The V segment lost 8 bases and the J segment 2 bases; nucleotides outside the gene matches: 4. The germline V gene encodes CDR1 SGHVS and CDR2 FNYEAQ.

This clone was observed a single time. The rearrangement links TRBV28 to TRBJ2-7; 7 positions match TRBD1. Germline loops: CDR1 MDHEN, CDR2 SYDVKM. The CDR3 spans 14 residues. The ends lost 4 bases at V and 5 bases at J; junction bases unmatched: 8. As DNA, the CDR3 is TGTGCCAGCAGTTCATCAGGGGGTCGGGACGAGCAGTACTTC. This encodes CASSSSGGRDEQYF.

In nucleotides, the CDR3 is TGTGCCAGTAGTATAGCAAAGGGGGACATTCAGTACTTC. Amino acids: CASSIAKGDIQYF. The chain couples TRBV19 to TRBJ2-4; D may be TRBD1 (6 bases). V lost 1 base, J lost 8 bases, and 9 bases lay in between. CDR3 length: 13 amino acids. Germline V gene data show CDR1 as LNHDA and CDR2 as SQIVND (reference sequence).

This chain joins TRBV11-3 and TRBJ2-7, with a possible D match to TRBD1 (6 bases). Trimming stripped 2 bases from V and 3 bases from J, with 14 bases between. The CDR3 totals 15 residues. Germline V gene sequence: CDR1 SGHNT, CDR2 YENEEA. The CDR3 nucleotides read TGTGCCAGCAGCTTACTTTGGGCAGGGGACTACGAGCAGTACTTC. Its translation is CASSLLWAGDYEQYF.